Each of the 28 T cell receptor beta chains below was sequenced from the same sample in a study of cytomegalovirus exposure and HLA in healthy donors. Vbeta (60) and Jbeta (13) primers were used in the PCR. Assay: immunoSEQ multiplex PCR; the TCRdb copy retains only in-frame clones and omits some. The sample records about 200,000 clones, approximately 86% being singletons. The sample taken for sequencing was PBMCs. The receptors were gathered from a woman aged 25 to 45 in good health and CMV-seronegative.

There are a few counts of this clone. The chain carries TRBV30 and TRBJ2-2; D is ambiguous. This CDR3 region has 14 residues. In germline, CDR1 is GTSNPN, CDR2 SVGIG (reference sequence). Trimming stripped 2 bases from V and 3 bases from J, with 10 bases between. The DNA of the CDR3 is TGTGCCTGGAGTAGGAGCAGATACACCGGGGAGCTGTTTTTT. It translates to CAWSRSRYTGELFF.

The chain uses TRBV5-1 and TRBJ2-3, with TRBD2 matching 12 bases. Trimming at V came to 2 bases and at J to 4 bases, leaving 5 bases not matched to a gene. Germline CDR1 is SGHRS and CDR2 is YFSETQ. The CDR3 consists of 16 residues. CDR3 loop: CASSFPSGRAADTQYF. For the CDR3, the DNA is TGCGCCAGCAGCTTCCCTAGCGGGAGGGCTGCAGATACGCAGTATTTT.

V is TRBV2 and J is TRBJ1-5; possible D gene TRBD1, 5 bases. Germline CDR1 SNHLY, CDR2 FYNNEI. This CDR3 region has 14 residues. The V end was cut by 8 bases, the J end by 5 bases, with 16 bases between. The CDR3 is CASRFGQGDQPQHF. CDR3 coding DNA: TGTGCCAGCCGTTTTGGTCAGGGTGATCAGCCCCAGCATTTT.

V gene TRBV5-1 combines with J gene TRBJ2-5; D may be TRBD1 (6 bases). Germline V gene lookup returns CDR1 SGHRS and CDR2 YFSETQ. Trimming removed 0 bases at V and 5 bases at J, with 14 bases between. The CDR3 spans 15 residues. Here the CDR3 reads CASSLGGGAWETQYF. CDR3 bases: TGCGCCAGCAGCTTGGGAGGGGGTGCCTGGGAGACCCAGTACTTC.

The chain has TRBV14 and TRBJ2-3; maybe TRBD2 (7 bases). The ends were cut back, 7 bases at V and 5 bases at J, with 13 bases in the middle. Germline V gene lookup returns CDR1 SGHDN and CDR2 FVKESK. This CDR3 contains 13 residues. CDR3 coding DNA: TGTGCCAGCAATCGGGGGGCCGGAGATACGCAGTATTTT. Amino acids: CASNRGAGDTQYF.

The V call is TRBV5-1, the J call TRBJ1-1; 10 bases are a match to TRBD1. The V gene end was trimmed by 4 bases and the J gene end by 6 bases; junction bases not matched to a gene: 12. CDR1 and CDR2 (germline): SGHRS, YFSETQ. The CDR3 consists of 16 residues. The CDR3 bases are TGCGCCAGCAGCCCCGGACAGGGGGGCCTCAGGCCTGAAGCTTTCTTT. This translates into CASSPGQGGLRPEAFF.

This clone was seen a single time. This chain joins TRBV28 and TRBJ2-5; 9 bases line up with TRBD1. V shed 6 bases, J shed 7 bases, and the junction held 15 bases outside the gene matches. The germline V gene has CDR1 MDHEN and CDR2 SYDVKM. The CDR3 has 16 residues. In DNA form, the CDR3 reads TGTGCCAGCAGCCCGCGCGGGGACAGGGACTACCTGACCCAGTACTTC. Translating gives CASSPRGDRDYLTQYF.

The chain recombines TRBV6-6 with TRBJ1-5; weak D call: TRBD1 (5 bases). Trimming removed 5 bases at V and 7 bases at J, with 18 bases between. Germline V gene lookup returns CDR1 MNHNY and CDR2 SVGAGI (reference sequence). The CDR3 contains 15 residues. This CDR3 reads CASSPGGGLTQPQHF. The CDR3 region has the DNA TGTGCCAGCAGTCCGGGGGGAGGGTTGACCCAGCCCCAGCATTTT.

The chain employs TRBV9 and TRBJ2-1, with 11 nucleotides matching TRBD2. CDR3 length: 16 amino acids. From germline, CDR1 is SGDLS and CDR2 YYNGEE. The J segment lost 8 bases and the V segment lost 5 bases, leaving 12 bases of the junction unmatched. The CDR3: CASSRLSGRAGDEQFF. The DNA for the CDR3 is TGTGCCAGCAGTCGCCTTAGCGGGAGGGCCGGGGATGAGCAGTTCTTC.

The gene calls are TRBV27 and TRBJ2-3; D perhaps matches TRBD2 (6 bases). V was cut by 6 bases and J by 6 bases, with 19 bases left in between. This CDR3 has 15 amino acids. The V gene's germline CDR1 is MNHEY and CDR2 SMNVEV (reference sequence). Here the CDR3 DNA reads TGTGCCAGCAGCCGAGGGGACTCCTACCAGGATACGCAGTATTTT. Protein sequence: CASSRGDSYQDTQYF.

The chain joins TRBV5-4 to TRBJ2-5; 7 nucleotides line up with TRBD1. Losses at the gene ends were 6 bases for V and 2 bases for J; bases not matched to a gene: 7. This CDR3 comprises 14 residues. Germline V CDR1 and CDR2: SGHNT, YYREEE (reference sequence). The CDR3 protein is CASTLGDRQETQYF. The CDR3 DNA reads TGTGCCAGCACCCTTGGGGACAGACAAGAGACCCAGTACTTC.

A word on this clone: Without the conserved terminal phenylalanine or tryptophan, this CDR3 likely stems from a read error. CDR3 nucleotide sequence: TGCAGCGCCGGGGACAGGGCGAACTATGGCTACACCCTC. This gives the protein CSAGDRANYGYTL. The chain links TRBV29-1 to TRBJ1-2; TRBD1 agrees at 9 bases. Germline V gives CDR1 SQVTM, CDR2 ANQGSEA. The V gene end was trimmed by 7 bases and the J gene end by 2 bases; junction bases not matched to a gene: 5. The CDR3 spans 13 residues.

The chain couples TRBV18 to TRBJ2-1, with 10 bases identical to TRBD1. This CDR3 is built from 17 residues. Losses at the gene ends were 6 bases for V and 6 bases for J; bases not matched to a gene: 14. Germline-derived CDR1 and CDR2 are KGHSH and LQKENI. The CDR3 region is CASSRGQGKNYGNEQFF. The CDR3 DNA is TGTGCCAGCTCGCGGGGACAGGGGAAAAATTATGGCAATGAGCAGTTCTTC.

The V call is TRBV28, the J call TRBJ2-2, with 8 bases lining up with TRBD1. Germline loops: CDR1 MDHEN, CDR2 SYDVKM. The junction had 10 bases not matched to a gene; V was cut back by 3 bases and J by 7 bases. The CDR3 is 16 amino acids. CDR3: CASSFLSGQVGGELFF. The CDR3 nucleotides are TGTGCCAGCAGTTTTCTATCGGGACAGGTTGGCGGGGAGCTGTTTTTT.

The CDR3 coding sequence is TGTGCCAGCTCACCGTCTTACAGCAGCTCCTACGAGCAGTACTTC. The encoded protein is CASSPSYSSSYEQYF. The chain uses TRBV18 and TRBJ2-7; D is undetermined. Germline loops: CDR1 KGHSH, CDR2 LQKENI. The CDR3 contains 15 residues. The V gene lost 3 bases and the J gene lost 0 bases, with 12 bases spanning the gap.

This clone was recorded a few times. The chain has TRBV27 and TRBJ2-7, with a weak D call TRBD2 (5 bases). The CDR3 is 15 residues long. Trimming shortened V by 4 bases and J by 4 bases, and 17 bases separated the two germline ends. The germline V gene has CDR1 MNHEY and CDR2 SMNVEV (reference sequence). CDR3: CASSSPGGGQYEQYF. The CDR3 DNA follows: TGTGCCAGCAGTTCTCCCGGTGGAGGTCAGTACGAGCAGTACTTC.

This clone appeared a few times. V and J are TRBV29-1 and TRBJ2-7, with D perhaps matching TRBD1 (7 bases). This CDR3 has 17 amino acids. V was clipped by 0 bases and J by 5 bases, with 23 bases between them. Germline V gives CDR1 SQVTM, CDR2 ANQGSEA. The CDR3 here is CSVEEATAEGALNEQYF. Written as DNA, the CDR3 is TGCAGCGTTGAAGAAGCTACGGCGGAGGGGGCTCTCAACGAGCAGTACTTC.

The CDR3 DNA follows: TGTGCCAGCAGTGGGACTACAAAAGAAGGTGAGCAGTTCTTC. Encoded protein: CASSGTTKEGEQFF. The rearrangement joins TRBV6-1 to TRBJ2-1; possible D gene TRBD2, 6 bases. Between the trimmed V and J ends, which lost 4 bases and 9 bases, there was a span of 16 bases. In germline, CDR1 is MNHNS, CDR2 SASEGT. This CDR3 is built from 14 residues.

This chain connects TRBV29-1 to TRBJ2-7, with D possibly TRBD1 on 6 matching bases. The CDR3 is 11 amino acids. The ends were cut back, 7 bases at V and 2 bases at J, with 9 bases in the middle. Germline assignment: CDR1 SQVTM and CDR2 ANQGSEA. The CDR3 region has the DNA TGCAGCGGCCGGGACACCTACGAGCAGTACTTC. It encodes CSGRDTYEQYF.

For this clone: Other DNA sequences in this specimen translate into the identical CDR3. This chain connects TRBV28 to TRBJ1-2; 7 bases fit TRBD1. Germline trimming cut 4 bases from V and 2 bases from J; bases unmatched to any gene: 1. The germline gives CDR1 MDHEN, CDR2 SYDVKM. This CDR3 has 13 residues. CDR3 coding DNA: TGTGCCAGCAGTTCGACAGGGAACTATGGCTACACCTTC. Its protein product is CASSSTGNYGYTF.

The rearrangement uses TRBV28 and TRBJ2-7; 9 nucleotides align to TRBD2. J lost 2 bases, V lost 6 bases, and 5 bases had no gene match. The length of the CDR3 is 14 residues. Germline CDR1 MDHEN, CDR2 SYDVKM. CDR3 bases: TGTGCCAGCAGAGTAGCGGGGGTACCCTACGAGCAGTACTTC. Translation gives CASRVAGVPYEQYF.

This clone was observed once. The rearrangement joins TRBV19 to TRBJ1-1; TRBD1 might be the D (5 bases). Trimming took 2 bases from V and 6 from J, leaving 10 bases between them. The germline V gene encodes CDR1 LNHDA and CDR2 SQIVND (reference sequence). The CDR3 extends over 13 amino acids. CDR3 coding DNA: TGTGCCAGTAGTATATCAGGGTTGCCTGAAGCTTTCTTT. Translating it yields CASSISGLPEAFF.

This chain's CDR3 is CASSDQGPYEQYF. For the CDR3, the DNA is TGTGCCAGCAGTGATCAGGGCCCCTACGAGCAGTACTTC. The rearrangement uses TRBV2 and TRBJ2-7; the D gene is possibly TRBD1 (5 bases). The V and J ends lost 3 bases and 2 bases respectively, with 8 bases between them. The CDR3 contains 13 residues. The germline V gene has CDR1 SNHLY and CDR2 FYNNEI.

Points on this clone: The sample holds other DNA sequences that translate to the same CDR3. The rearrangement joins TRBV27 to TRBJ2-2, with 9 nucleotides matching TRBD1. The CDR3 contains 14 residues. The trim removed 4 bases at V and 6 bases at J, leaving 3 bases unmatched. Germline V CDR1 and CDR2: MNHEY, SMNVEV (reference sequence). The DNA of the CDR3 is TGTGCCAGCAGTTGGGGACAGGGTGCCGGGGAGCTGTTTTTT. Its translation is CASSWGQGAGELFF.

This chain connects TRBV7-2 to TRBJ2-1; 11 bases are a match to TRBD2. The CDR3 sequence is 16 residues long. V lost 4 bases, J lost 9 bases, and 11 bases stayed unmatched. In germline, CDR1 is SGHTA, CDR2 FQGNSA. The CDR3 DNA reads TGTGCCAGCAGCTCCACCGGAGCCCTAGCGGGAGGTGAGCAGTTCTTC. It is translated as CASSSTGALAGGEQFF.

The table lists this clone with a few counts. V usage is TRBV30 and J usage is TRBJ2-1; no firm D call. Trimming took off 1 base at V and 6 bases at J, with 4 bases between the two ends. Germline CDR1 and CDR2: GTSNPN and SVGIG (reference sequence). The CDR3 consists of 11 residues. The CDR3 DNA sequence: TGTGCCTGGAGTGCGGGCAATGAGCAGTTCTTC. It codes for CAWSAGNEQFF.

A few counts support this clone. This chain joins TRBV14 and TRBJ1-2; no clear D. V was trimmed by 0 bases and J by 8 bases, leaving 10 bases between them. The germline V gene encodes CDR1 SGHDN and CDR2 FVKESK. The CDR3 loop spans 13 amino acids. The CDR3 protein is CASSQELSRGYTF. CDR3 sequence (DNA): TGTGCCAGCAGCCAAGAGCTCTCCAGGGGCTACACCTTC.

This chain connects TRBV10-3 to TRBJ2-2; D remains unclear. Trimming removed 2 bases from V and 4 bases from J, with 5 bases in between. The CDR3 is 13 amino acids. CDR1 and CDR2 (germline): ENHRY, SYGVKD. The CDR3 coding sequence is TGTGCCATCAGTGAGGGCCTCACCGGGGAGCTGTTTTTT. Protein product: CAISEGLTGELFF.